The T cell receptor beta chain under discussion was sequenced for a study of blood T cell repertoires in COVID-19 (dated by TCRdb to about 2020). As for the study more broadly: Samples covering the acute and convalescent phases of COVID-19 were provided by collaborators in the United States, Italy and Spain. The samples were drawn from two sources: the first 160 participants of the ongoing ImmuneRACE study, and fewer than 1,500 subjects contributed by 6 global collaborators. The sample metadata nearly always contained a de-identified subject ID, COVID-19 status, age in years and sex. The prospective study material was composed of cDNA or gDNA derived from T cells, B-cell-depleted T cells, or PBMCs. Where HLA class I and class II types were available, the types were taken from metadata supplied by the sample provider, not from assay-based typing. Deeply sampled blood TCRbeta repertoires from subjects exposed to, actively infected with, or recovered from COVID-19 were included in the dataset. The repertoires were released in a freely available public database meant as a resource for research on the immune response to SARS-CoV-2. Results and caveats for the whole study, not just this receptor: How much clinical and demographic metadata was included differed by source and by participant, and the metadata was provided uncurated.

As to this clone: No cognate antigen has been identified for it. No base-level quality is on record; no much larger clone is a single base apart.

TCRbeta CDR3 regions were amplified from genomic DNA using the immunoSEQ Assay, a bias-controlled multiplex PCR. The paper's data handling went like this. Nucleated cell counts per sample were estimated from amplification of reference gene primers within the assay. To quantify the absolute abundance of each unique TCRbeta CDR3 rearrangement, sequence reads were collapsed and filtered. For each sample, productive Simpson clonality was calculated by taking the square root of Simpson's diversity index across productive rearrangements. In its TCRdb copy, this immuneACCESS table keeps in-frame sequences only and misses some clones. Where compared with another copy, unresolved V genes explain less than half of these, and the others have no known cause. That table is the source of V, J and clone size, and D and trimming were worked out from the DNA. Recorded for this sample are hundreds of thousands of clones; approximately 88% of them occurred a single time. 5.5% to 8% of the sample lies in the top ten.

Another Seattle source contributed samples from volunteer blood donors who had recovered from COVID-19. Collaborating institutions collected whole blood in K2EDTA tubes following their own protocols. For TCRbeta analysis, collaborators shipped samples in one of three forms: frozen whole blood, isolated PBMCs, or DNA extracted from either of those sample types. CDR1 is given as LNHDA and CDR2 as SQIVND, both from the germline V gene (reference sequence). The CDR3 runs 15 amino acids, cysteine and phenylalanine included. Only the CDR3 part of the read is kept: 45 bases, read in frame from the first base. The junction carries 18 bases between V and J, which are trimmed by 3 bases and 7 bases respectively.

The rearrangement joined TRBV19 to TRBJ1-2; 5 matching bases give a weak D call of TRBD1. This sequence originates from a woman in her thirties who had recovered from COVID-19. Specimen: peripheral blood. The CDR3 amino acid sequence is: CASSIRQSEFGGYTF. The nucleotides read TGTGCCAGTAGTATCCGACAGTCGGAGTTTGGTGGCTACACCTTC. The variable domain in full, with residues beyond the CDR3 obtained from the reference TRBV19 and TRBJ1-2 genes, is DGGITQSPKYLFRKEGQNVTLSCEQNLNHDAMYWYRQDPGQGLRLIYYSQIVNDFQKGDIAEGYSVSREKKESFPLTVTSAQKNPTAFYLCASSIRQSEFGGYTFGSGTRLTVV.